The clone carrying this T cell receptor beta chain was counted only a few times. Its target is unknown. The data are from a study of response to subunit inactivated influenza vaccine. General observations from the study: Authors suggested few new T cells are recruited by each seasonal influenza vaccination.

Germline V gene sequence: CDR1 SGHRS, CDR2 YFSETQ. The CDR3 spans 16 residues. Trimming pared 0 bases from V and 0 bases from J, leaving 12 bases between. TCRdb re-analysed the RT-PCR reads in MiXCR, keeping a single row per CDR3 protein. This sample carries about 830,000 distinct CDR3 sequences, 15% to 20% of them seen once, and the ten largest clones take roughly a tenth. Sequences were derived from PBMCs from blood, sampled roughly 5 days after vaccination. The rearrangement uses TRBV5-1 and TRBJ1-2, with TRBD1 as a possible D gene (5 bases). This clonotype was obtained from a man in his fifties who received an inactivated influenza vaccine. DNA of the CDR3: TGCGCCAGCAGCTTGGTGGCGGACATAGCTAACTATGGCTACACCTTC. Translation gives CASSLVADIANYGYTF. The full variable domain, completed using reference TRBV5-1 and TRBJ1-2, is KAGVTQTPRYLIKTRGQQVTLSCSPISGHRSVSWYQQTPGQGLQFLFEYFSETQRNKGNFPGRFSGRQFSNSRSEMNVSTLELGDSALYLCASSLVADIANYGYTFGSGTRLTVV.